This is a list of T cell receptor beta chains from one sample in a study of follicular helper T cells after annual influenza vaccination. TCRdb's copy holds only in-frame clones and misses some; the assay was immunoSEQ multiplex PCR. The table shows about 27,000 clones, with approximately 78% occurring only once. The sample here was CXCR5+ CD38- circulating T follicular helper cells from blood, taken on the day of influenza vaccination. These TCRs come from an adult who received the influenza vaccine. Both conserved end residues are part of each CDR3. A D gene is named only where the DNA matches it firmly. Expanded clones get a size class; other rows say once, few or many, or leave the size out.

clone size	D gene	J gene	V gene	CDR3 DNA	CDR3 protein
NA	TRBD1	TRBJ1-3	TRBV7-9	TGTGCCAGCAGCAACGGACAGGGCCTACACACCATATATTTT	CASSNGQGLHTIYF
NA	TRBD1	TRBJ1-2	TRBV4-1	TGCGCCAGCAGCCAAGGTGGGACAGTCGGTGGCTACACCTTC	CASSQGGTVGGYTF
NA	NA	TRBJ2-5	TRBV2	TGTGCCAGCTCGAGTAGCGCAGAGACCCAGTACTTC	CASSSSAETQYF
few	NA	TRBJ2-2	TRBV2	TGTGCCAGCAGGGGGGACGGAAAAGGGGGGCTGTTTTTT	CASRGDGKGGLFF
few	TRBD2	TRBJ2-7	TRBV19	TGTGCCAGTAGTATAGGCGGACTAGCGGGAGATAAGTACGAGCAGTACTTC	CASSIGGLAGDKYEQYF
NA	TRBD1	TRBJ2-1	TRBV4-1	TGCGCCAGCAGCCAAGATGAGGGAAGACAGGGGCATGAGCAGTTCTTC	CASSQDEGRQGHEQFF
NA	NA	TRBJ2-1	TRBV6-1	TGTGCCAGCATAGGGGGAGAAAATGAGCAGTTCTTC	CASIGGENEQFF
NA	TRBD1	TRBJ1-5	TRBV7-8	TGTGCCAGCAGCGCCGGGGGACAGGATTACCAGCCCCAGCATTTT	CASSAGGQDYQPQHF
NA	NA	TRBJ1-3	TRBV28	TGTGCCAGCCGCGAGCACTCAAGCTCTGGAAACACCATATATTTT	CASREHSSSGNTIYF
NA	NA	TRBJ1-2	TRBV2	TGTGCCAGCAGTGAATGGGTACAGGGTACCTCCTATGGCTACACCTTC	CASSEWVQGTSYGYTF
NA	NA	TRBJ2-7	TRBV19	TGTGCCAGTAGTATCCGGGGTAATGAGCAGTACTTC	CASSIRGNEQYF
NA	TRBD2	TRBJ2-2	TRBV7-9	TGTGCCAGCAGCTTTAACCCACGGACTAGCGGGTTTCACACCGGGGAGCTGTTTTTT	CASSFNPRTSGFHTGELFF
NA	NA	TRBJ1-1	TRBV11-2	TGTGCCAGCAGCTTAGAGATCGGGTCGACTGAAGCTTTCTTT	CASSLEIGSTEAFF
NA	NA	TRBJ2-5	TRBV7-9	TGTGCCAGCAGCCAACTTCGCCAGGGTCGGCAAGAGACCCAGTACTTC	CASSQLRQGRQETQYF
NA	NA	TRBJ2-5	TRBV2	TGTGCCAGCAGTCTCGGCGGGATGGAGACCCAGTACTTC	CASSLGGMETQYF
NA	TRBD1	TRBJ1-1	TRBV18	TGTGCCAGCTCAACTGGGACAGGAGAAGCTTTCTTT	CASSTGTGEAFF
NA	NA	TRBJ1-3	TRBV19	TGTGCCAGTAGTATGGACTTAGAAGGAAACACCATATATTTT	CASSMDLEGNTIYF
NA	TRBD1	TRBJ2-1	TRBV10-3	TGTGCCGCCTGGGACAGGGCCTACAATGAGCAGTTCTTC	CAAWDRAYNEQFF
NA	NA	TRBJ2-3	TRBV29-1	TGCAGCGTTACAGGGACCCTCAGCACAGATACGCAGTATTTT	CSVTGTLSTDTQYF
NA	TRBD1	TRBJ1-5	TRBV6-1	TGTGCCAGCAGTGACCAGGGGGGAAACAATCAGCCCCAGCATTTT	CASSDQGGNNQPQHF
once	NA	TRBJ2-5	TRBV9	TGTGCCAGCAGCGGTCTAGGGGGAGAGACCCAGTACTTC	CASSGLGGETQYF
NA	TRBD1	TRBJ2-1	TRBV5-1	TGCGCCAGCAGCCTGAAACCCGGGACAGATAAGGGTGAGCAGTTCTTC	CASSLKPGTDKGEQFF
NA	TRBD2	TRBJ2-7	TRBV5-6	TGTGCCAGCAGCAGGGGACTAGCGGGAGGCCGCTACGAGCAGTACTTC	CASSRGLAGGRYEQYF
NA	NA	TRBJ1-3	TRBV7-8	TGTGCCAGCAGCTTAGTGGAGCGGAGCACTGGAGACACCATATATTTT	CASSLVERSTGDTIYF
once	TRBD1	TRBJ1-1	TRBV29-1	TGCAGCGTTCCTCTGACAGGGGGGGAAGCTTTCTTT	CSVPLTGGEAFF
NA	NA	TRBJ2-7	TRBV12-5	TGTGCTAGTGGTTTCGCCGGGGGTACCTACGAGCAGTACTTC	CASGFAGGTYEQYF
NA	NA	TRBJ2-5	TRBV21-1	TGTGCCAGCAGCAACCTTAGCGGGGGGCTCCAAGAGACCCAGTACTTC	CASSNLSGGLQETQYF
NA	NA	TRBJ1-3	TRBV4-2	TGTGCCAGCAGCCAAGAGTGGTCAGCTGGAAACACCATATATTTT	CASSQEWSAGNTIYF
NA	TRBD1	TRBJ2-5	TRBV5-1	TGCGCCAGCACCTCCGGGACAGACAAACAAGAGACCCAGTACTTC	CASTSGTDKQETQYF